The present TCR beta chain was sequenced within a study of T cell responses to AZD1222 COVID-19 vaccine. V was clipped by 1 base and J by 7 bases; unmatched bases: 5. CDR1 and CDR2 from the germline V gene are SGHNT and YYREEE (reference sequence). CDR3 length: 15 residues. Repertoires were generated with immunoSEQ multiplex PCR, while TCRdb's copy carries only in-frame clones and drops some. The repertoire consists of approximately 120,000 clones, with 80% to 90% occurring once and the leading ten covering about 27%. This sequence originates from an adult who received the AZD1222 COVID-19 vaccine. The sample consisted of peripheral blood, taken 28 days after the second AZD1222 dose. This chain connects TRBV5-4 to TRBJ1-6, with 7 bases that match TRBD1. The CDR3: CASSLLEGANSPLHF. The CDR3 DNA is TGTGCCAGCAGCTTGTTAGAGGGGGCAAATTCACCCCTCCACTTT.